Reported below is one TCR beta chain. The CDR3 sequence is 11 residues long. Germline CDR1 LGHNT, CDR2 FRNRAP. The V end lost 5 bases, the J end lost 5 bases, and 7 bases lay between the germline ends. The sample comes from a study of blood T cell repertoires in COVID-19. About the study: Acute and convalescent COVID-19 samples came from the United States, Italy and Spain.

Here immunoSEQ multiplex PCR was the method, and the copy in TCRdb shows in-frame clones only, minus some. The sample includes some 120,000 clones, 75% to 90% seen only once; the top ten take more than 1.5%. The TCR sequence derives from a man aged 70 or older with acute or convalescent COVID-19. Sequencing used peripheral blood. This chain links TRBV12-5 with TRBJ2-7; D remains unclear. CDR3 residues: CASGPSHEQYF. CDR3 coding DNA: TGTGCTAGTGGTCCTAGTCACGAGCAGTACTTC.